This is a list of T cell receptor beta chains from one sample in a study of shared clonotypes between healthy human individuals. Profiling relied on immunoSEQ multiplex PCR, and the TCRdb table lists in-frame clones only, not all of them. The table lists about 1.5 million clones, 98% of them singletons. Source material: naive CD4+ T cells sorted from blood. The receptor source for this set is a man aged 25-40 years in good health. Each CDR3 is given with its conserved first and last residue. Each record gives: V gene, clone size, D gene, J gene, CDR3 protein, CDR3 DNA. A D gene is named only where the DNA matches it firmly. Rows give clone size only sometimes, using once, few, many, or a class for an expanded clone.

V: TRBV6-4; size: NA; D: NA; J: TRBJ2-1; CDR3: CASSRQGNFNEQFF; DNA: TGTGCCAGCAGTCGGCAGGGAAACTTTAATGAGCAGTTCTTC
V: TRBV7-9; size: NA; D: NA; J: TRBJ1-2; CDR3: CASSLTSSARANYGYTF; DNA: TGTGCCAGCAGCTTAACCTCCTCGGCCAGGGCCAACTATGGCTACACCTTC
V: TRBV5-1; size: NA; D: NA; J: TRBJ2-5; CDR3: CASSAFGEAGETQYF; DNA: TGCGCCAGCAGCGCGTTTGGGGAGGCGGGGGAGACCCAGTACTTC
V: TRBV19; size: NA; D: NA; J: TRBJ2-1; CDR3: CASSGPGTINNEQFF; DNA: TGTGCCAGTAGTGGGCCCGGGACCATCAACAATGAGCAGTTCTTC
V: TRBV10-3; size: NA; D: NA; J: TRBJ2-5; CDR3: CAISEGAETQYF; DNA: TGTGCCATCAGTGAGGGGGCGGAGACCCAGTACTTC
V: TRBV6-5; size: NA; D: NA; J: TRBJ2-7; CDR3: CASRINYEQYF; DNA: TGTGCCAGCAGGATAAACTACGAGCAGTACTTC
V: TRBV7-6; size: NA; D: NA; J: TRBJ2-7; CDR3: CASSLGAGLYEQYF; DNA: TGTGCCAGCAGCTTAGGAGCGGGTCTCTACGAGCAGTACTTC
V: TRBV28; size: NA; D: NA; J: TRBJ2-5; CDR3: CASSPARGQETQYF; DNA: TGTGCCAGCAGCCCGGCTCGGGGGCAAGAGACCCAGTACTTC
V: TRBV2; size: NA; D: NA; J: TRBJ1-4; CDR3: CASSGDSGTNEKLFF; DNA: TGTGCCAGCAGCGGGGACTCGGGCACTAATGAAAAACTGTTTTTT
V: TRBV11-3; size: NA; D: TRBD2; J: TRBJ2-1; CDR3: CASSLDIAGVPYNEQFF; DNA: TGTGCCAGCAGCTTAGATATAGCGGGGGTCCCTTACAATGAGCAGTTCTTC
V: TRBV7-3; size: NA; D: TRBD2; J: TRBJ2-3; CDR3: CASSLIASGNRDTQYF; DNA: TGTGCCAGCAGCTTAATCGCTAGCGGGAATCGAGATACGCAGTATTTT
V: TRBV7-8; size: NA; D: NA; J: TRBJ2-7; CDR3: CASSTMTQGEQYF; DNA: TGTGCCAGCAGCACGATGACCCAGGGCGAGCAGTACTTC
V: TRBV14; size: NA; D: NA; J: TRBJ2-3; CDR3: CASSHLVQRQLTDTQYF; DNA: TGTGCCAGCAGCCATCTAGTCCAGCGGCAACTCACAGATACGCAGTATTTT
V: TRBV2; size: NA; D: NA; J: TRBJ1-2; CDR3: CATKPARLDYGYTF; DNA: TGTGCCACCAAACCGGCCAGGTTGGACTATGGCTACACCTTC
V: TRBV28; size: NA; D: NA; J: TRBJ1-1; CDR3: CASSTSRNTEAFF; DNA: TGTGCCAGCAGTACATCAAGAAACACTGAAGCTTTCTTT
V: TRBV11-2; size: NA; D: NA; J: TRBJ2-7; CDR3: CASSLTMAPGSYEQYF; DNA: TGTGCCAGCAGCCTGACGATGGCCCCCGGCTCCTACGAGCAGTACTTC
V: TRBV9; size: NA; D: TRBD2; J: TRBJ2-1; CDR3: CASSAWTSGVGILQFF; DNA: TGTGCCAGCAGCGCCTGGACTAGCGGGGTGGGGATCTTGCAGTTCTTC
V: TRBV6-1; size: once; D: TRBD1; J: TRBJ1-4; CDR3: CASSELDRGEKLFF; DNA: TGTGCCAGCAGTGAACTGGACAGGGGTGAAAAACTGTTTTTT
V: TRBV19; size: NA; D: TRBD2; J: TRBJ2-7; CDR3: CASSILASGSYEQYF; DNA: TGTGCCAGTAGTATTTTGGCTAGCGGGAGTTACGAGCAGTACTTC
V: TRBV2; size: NA; D: NA; J: TRBJ1-5; CDR3: CASSAGVDQPQHF; DNA: TGTGCCAGCAGTGCAGGGGTGGATCAGCCCCAGCATTTT
V: TRBV28; size: NA; D: NA; J: TRBJ1-5; CDR3: CASSLKGGLNQPQHF; DNA: TGTGCCAGCAGTTTAAAGGGGGGCCTGAATCAGCCCCAGCATTTT
V: TRBV20-1; size: NA; D: NA; J: TRBJ2-3; CDR3: CSARSPSLRYF; DNA: TGCAGTGCTAGGTCACCTTCTCTCCGGTATTTT
V: TRBV5-1; size: NA; D: NA; J: TRBJ2-1; CDR3: CASSLSPDSYNEQFF; DNA: TGCGCCAGCAGCCTGAGTCCAGACTCCTACAATGAGCAGTTCTTC
V: TRBV6-5; size: NA; D: TRBD2; J: TRBJ2-4; CDR3: CASSYQLADNLQYF; DNA: TGTGCCAGCAGTTACCAACTAGCGGACAACCTTCAGTACTTC
V: TRBV10-1; size: NA; D: NA; J: TRBJ1-2; CDR3: CASSPGGRVRGYTF; DNA: TGCGCCAGCAGCCCCGGTGGAAGGGTGAGGGGCTACACCTTC
V: TRBV11-2; size: NA; D: TRBD2; J: TRBJ2-1; CDR3: CASSFTGLAVYNEQFF; DNA: TGTGCCAGCAGCTTCACGGGACTAGCGGTGTACAATGAGCAGTTCTTC
V: TRBV18; size: NA; D: TRBD2; J: TRBJ2-1; CDR3: CASLHSLAEGHEQFF; DNA: TGTGCCAGCCTTCACTCACTAGCGGAGGGCCATGAGCAGTTCTTC